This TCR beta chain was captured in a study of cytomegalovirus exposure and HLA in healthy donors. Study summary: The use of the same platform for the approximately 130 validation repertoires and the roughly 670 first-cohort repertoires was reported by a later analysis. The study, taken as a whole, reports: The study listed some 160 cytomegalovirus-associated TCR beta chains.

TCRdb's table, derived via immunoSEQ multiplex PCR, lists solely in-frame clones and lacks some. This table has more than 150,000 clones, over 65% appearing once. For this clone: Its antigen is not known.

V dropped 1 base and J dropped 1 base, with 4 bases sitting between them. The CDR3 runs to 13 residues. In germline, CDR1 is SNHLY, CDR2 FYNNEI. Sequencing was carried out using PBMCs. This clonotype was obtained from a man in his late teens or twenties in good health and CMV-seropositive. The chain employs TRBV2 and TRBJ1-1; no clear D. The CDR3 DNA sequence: TGTGCCAGCAGTGAAGACAGGAACACTGAAGCTTTCTTT. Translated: CASSEDRNTEAFF.